A single sample gave rise to the 4 T cell receptor beta chains below, sequenced in a study of long-term antiretroviral therapy in people with HIV. The run of the v3.0 immunoSEQ assay was at survey level. Clones were read by immunoSEQ multiplex PCR, and TCRdb kept only the in-frame ones, dropping some. The data show roughly 16,000 clones, around 79% seen once. The sample here was unsorted PBMCs, taken 2.3 years after starting antiretroviral therapy. The receptor source for this set is a woman between 35 and 50 years old with HIV.

The V gene is TRBV29-1, the J gene TRBJ2-2; D remains unclear. This CDR3 has 14 residues. Germline-derived CDR1 and CDR2 are SQVTM and ANQGSEA. Trimming took 0 bases from V and 5 from J, leaving 10 bases between them. Here the CDR3 reads CSVEEGIGTGELFF. The DNA of the CDR3 is TGCAGCGTTGAAGAGGGAATAGGTACCGGGGAGCTGTTTTTT.

This clone turned up a few times. The chain links TRBV15 to TRBJ1-2; D is perhaps TRBD1 (5 bases). Trimming left V 1 base short and J 0 bases short, with 9 bases between. Germline CDR1 is LNHNV and CDR2 is YYDKDF (reference sequence). This CDR3 is built from 15 residues. This chain's CDR3 is CATSRARGANYGYTF. CDR3 in DNA: TGTGCCACCAGCAGAGCGAGGGGAGCTAACTATGGCTACACCTTC.

J is TRBJ1-5 and V is TRBV30; 7 bases align to TRBD1. CDR3 length: 14 residues. Germline V gene sequence: CDR1 GTSNPN, CDR2 SVGIG (reference sequence). V trimming: 0 bases; J trimming: 4 bases; junction bases outside the gene matches: 3. Here the CDR3 DNA reads TGTGCCTGGAGTGTCTCAGGGGGGAATCAGCCCCAGCATTTT. Its translation is CAWSVSGGNQPQHF.

The chain links TRBV7-9 to TRBJ2-4; D may be TRBD1 or TRBD2 (7 bases each). CDR3 length equals 15 residues. The germline V and J ends were trimmed by 5 bases and 1 base, with 12 bases remaining between them. Germline V gene data show CDR1 as SEHNR and CDR2 as FQNEAQ (reference sequence). The CDR3 region has the DNA TGTGCCAGCAGCATTCAGGGGGGGGCCAAAAACATTCAGTACTTC. This translates into CASSIQGGAKNIQYF.